The 27 T cell receptor beta chains listed next were all sequenced from one sample in a study of blood T cell repertoires in COVID-19. Sequencing used immunoSEQ multiplex PCR; TCRdb keeps in-frame clones, though not all of them. The table lists some 260,000 clones, 86% of them singletons. Input material: PBMCs or T cells enriched from blood (not recorded which). The receptors were sampled from a man aged 35 to 55 who had recovered from COVID-19.

The chain is built from TRBV18 and TRBJ2-3; D is ambiguous. CDR1 KGHSH and CDR2 LQKENI come from the germline V gene. The CDR3 totals 16 residues. The germline V and J ends were trimmed by 1 base and 4 bases, with 15 bases remaining between them. CDR3 amino acids: CASSPRGAGGADTQYF. DNA of the CDR3: TGTGCCAGCTCACCACGAGGCGCTGGCGGTGCAGATACGCAGTATTTT.

The rearrangement links TRBV27 to TRBJ2-7; the match to TRBD1 covers 7 bases. CDR1 is MNHEY and CDR2 is SMNVEV in the germline V gene (reference sequence). The ends lost 0 bases at V and 3 bases at J; junction bases unmatched: 23. This CDR3 region has 21 residues. This chain's CDR3 is CASSLSPRGGTGQKLHYEQYF. Written as DNA, the CDR3 is TGTGCCAGCAGTTTATCCCCACGGGGTGGGACGGGACAGAAACTTCACTACGAGCAGTACTTC.

This clone showed up just a few times. The chain uses TRBV4-1 and TRBJ1-5; a possible D gene is TRBD1 (5 bases). This CDR3 contains 14 residues. The germline V gene has CDR1 MGHRA and CDR2 YSYEKL. V lost 5 bases to trimming and J lost 4 bases, with 12 bases between them. The CDR3 spells CASSDSGRNQPQHF. DNA for the CDR3: TGCGCCAGCAGCGACTCAGGGAGGAATCAGCCCCAGCATTTT.

The chain is built from TRBV11-2 and TRBJ2-2; TRBD2 aligns across 7 bases. The CDR3 extends over 19 amino acids. Trimming took 2 bases from V and 2 from J; bases not matched to a gene: 14. Germline loops: CDR1 SGHAT, CDR2 FQNNGV. CDR3 DNA sequence: TGTGCCAGCAGCTTATGGTGGAGGTTGCGGGAGCGAAACACCGGGGAGCTGTTTTTT. Translation: CASSLWWRLRERNTGELFF.

The chain carries TRBV28 and TRBJ2-7; D might be TRBD1 (6 bases). The CDR3 extends over 14 amino acids. Between the trimmed V and J ends, which lost 7 bases and 2 bases, there was a span of 15 bases. In germline, CDR1 is MDHEN, CDR2 SYDVKM. The CDR3 coding sequence is TGTGCCAGCAATAGACAGGTAGCCACCTACGAGCAGTACTTC. Its protein is CASNRQVATYEQYF.

The chain is built from TRBV4-3 and TRBJ2-1; D ambiguous. Germline CDR1 is LGHNA and CDR2 is YSLEER. Trimming took 3 bases from V and 2 from J, leaving 14 bases between them. This CDR3 contains 16 residues. The chain's CDR3 is CASSHFGRQAYNEQFF. As DNA, the CDR3 is TGCGCCAGCAGCCATTTTGGCAGGCAGGCCTACAATGAGCAGTTCTTC.

The table lists this clone with a count of one. This chain connects TRBV6-5 to TRBJ1-5; no firm D call. Per the germline V gene, CDR1 is MNHEY and CDR2 is SVGAGI. The CDR3 consists of 14 residues. Deletions cut 7 bases from V and 7 bases from J, with 17 bases between. The CDR3 nucleotides are TGTGCCAGCAAGTTCCAGGATCCATGGCAGCCCCAGCATTTT. Residues: CASKFQDPWQPQHF.

CDR3 DNA sequence: TGTGCCAGCAGCGAAGGTGCGGGTGTAGGTTACACCGGGGAGCTGTTTTTT. Translation gives CASSEGAGVGYTGELFF. This rearrangement joins TRBV7-9 to TRBJ2-2; maybe TRBD2 (5 bases). CDR3 length equals 17 residues. Deletions cut 5 bases from V and 3 bases from J, with 19 bases between. CDR1 is SEHNR and CDR2 is FQNEAQ in the germline V gene (reference sequence).

The CDR3 loop is CVTEGEGGNSYEQYF. The CDR3 coding sequence is TGTGTCACCGAAGGGGAGGGGGGAAACTCCTACGAGCAGTACTTC. This sequence joins TRBV6-5 and TRBJ2-7; TRBD2 is a possible D gene (7 bases). CDR3 length: 15 residues. CDR1 and CDR2 from the germline V gene are MNHEY and SVGAGI.

V and J are TRBV6-5 and TRBJ1-1; D perhaps matches TRBD1 (5 bases). Trimming removed 7 bases at V and 8 bases at J, with 20 bases between. CDR1 MNHEY and CDR2 SVGAGI come from the germline V gene. The CDR3 runs 14 residues. The CDR3 nucleotides are TGTGCCAGCAACTCCGACAGAACCAGTGGGGAAGCTTTCTTT. Protein sequence: CASNSDRTSGEAFF.

V is TRBV28 and J is TRBJ2-5; 7 bases are a match to TRBD2. From germline, CDR1 is MDHEN and CDR2 SYDVKM. The CDR3 length is 17 residues. J gave up 5 bases and V 1 base, and 13 bases lay outside the gene matches. The CDR3 here is CASSLSRWGRAGETQYF. The CDR3 region has the DNA TGTGCCAGCAGTTTATCCCGTTGGGGGAGGGCGGGTGAGACCCAGTACTTC.

This chain links TRBV27 with TRBJ2-2; 13 bases match TRBD2. Germline V gene sequence: CDR1 MNHEY, CDR2 SMNVEV (reference sequence). CDR3 length: 16 residues. Trimming at V came to 7 bases and at J to 5 bases, leaving 7 bases not matched to a gene. CDR3 bases: TGTGCCAGCAAGAAACTAGCGGGAGGGGAGACCGGGGAGCTGTTTTTT. Translation gives CASKKLAGGETGELFF.

The chain recombines TRBV4-1 with TRBJ1-5, with TRBD1 identical over 7 bases. V was pared by 3 bases and J by 7 bases, with 6 bases of the junction left unmatched. The CDR3 runs 14 residues. Germline loops: CDR1 MGHRA, CDR2 YSYEKL. This chain's CDR3 is CASSQGQSWQPQHF. In nucleotides, the CDR3 is TGCGCCAGCAGCCAGGGACAGTCCTGGCAGCCCCAGCATTTT.

The chain has TRBV3-1 (or the pseudogene TRBV3-2) and TRBJ2-3; the D is unclear. The V end was cut by 4 bases, the J end by 2 bases, with 13 bases between. The germline gives CDR1 LGHDT, CDR2 YNNKEL (reference sequence). This CDR3 comprises 15 residues. The CDR3 loop is CASSRSYGVTDTQYF. In DNA, the CDR3 is TGTGCCAGCAGCCGAAGTTACGGAGTCACAGATACGCAGTATTTT.

The chain joins TRBV14 to TRBJ1-4, with TRBD1 as a possible D gene (6 bases). The CDR3 totals 13 residues. Germline lookup yields CDR1 SGHDN and CDR2 FVKESK. V was clipped by 4 bases and J by 8 bases, with 11 bases between them. The CDR3 region is CASSLAGTEKLFF. The CDR3 DNA reads as TGTGCCAGCAGCCTCGCCGGGACAGAAAAACTGTTTTTT.

V is TRBV30 and J is TRBJ2-1, with D perhaps TRBD1 (6 bases). Germline CDR1 and CDR2: GTSNPN and SVGIG (reference sequence). The CDR3 length is 16 residues. The V gene lost 1 base and the J gene lost 7 bases, with 20 bases spanning the gap. For the CDR3, the DNA is TGTGCCTGGAGTGCGGGATTTTGGGTCGGGACAAATGAGCAGTTCTTC. Protein sequence: CAWSAGFWVGTNEQFF.

The chain links TRBV3-1 (or the pseudogene TRBV3-2) to TRBJ1-5, with D possibly being TRBD1 (5 bases). This CDR3 region has 14 residues. Looked up from germline, CDR1 is LGHDT and CDR2 is YNNKEL (reference sequence). V was shortened by 3 bases and J by 7 bases, with 13 bases between the two germline ends. This CDR3 reads CASSQGEGRQPQHF. The CDR3 DNA follows: TGTGCCAGCAGCCAGGGGGAGGGCCGGCAGCCCCAGCATTTT.

This sequence joins TRBV2 and TRBJ2-1, with 7 bases identical to TRBD2. The CDR3 consists of 13 residues. Per the germline V gene, CDR1 is SNHLY and CDR2 is FYNNEI. V was clipped by 4 bases and J by 9 bases; unmatched bases: 6. The CDR3 nucleotides read TGTGCCAGCAGTGGAGAGCGGGATGGTGAGCAGTTCTTC. Translation: CASSGERDGEQFF.

The V gene is TRBV11-2, the J gene TRBJ1-1; no firm D call. With 4 bases removed from V and 1 base from J, the gap between germline ends came to 7 bases. Germline V gene lookup returns CDR1 SGHAT and CDR2 FQNNGV. CDR3 length: 13 residues. CDR3 coding DNA: TGTGCCAGCAGCTCGGAGAGGAACACTGAAGCTTTCTTT. Translation: CASSSERNTEAFF.

A remark on this clone: The sample carries other DNA sequences with the same CDR3. This chain joins TRBV5-1 and TRBJ2-1; 13 bases agree with TRBD2. The CDR3 is 15 residues long. V gave up 4 bases and J gave up 6 bases; unmatched junction bases: 4. CDR1 is SGHRS, CDR2 YFSETQ, per germline. The CDR3: CASSGTSGRANEQFF. CDR3 sequence (DNA): TGCGCCAGCAGCGGAACTAGCGGGAGGGCCAATGAGCAGTTCTTC.

CDR3 bases: TGTGCCATCACCCGGGACAGGGGAAGGGCTGAAGCTTTCTTT. Encoded protein: CAITRDRGRAEAFF. The chain has TRBV10-3 and TRBJ1-1, with 10 bases matching TRBD1. This CDR3 region has 14 residues. V lost 7 bases, J lost 6 bases, and 8 bases stayed unmatched. Germline lookup yields CDR1 ENHRY and CDR2 SYGVKD.

The chain combines TRBV6-5 with TRBJ1-6, with TRBD1 matching over 7 bases. Trimming cost V 8 bases and J 7 bases; bases outside gene matches: 11. Germline V gene lookup returns CDR1 MNHEY and CDR2 SVGAGI. This CDR3 contains 15 residues. The CDR3 loop reads CASHQGGPPNSPLHF. As DNA, the CDR3 is TGTGCCAGCCATCAGGGGGGACCTCCCAATTCACCCCTCCACTTT.

The chain uses TRBV7-9 and TRBJ2-1; 14 bases agree with TRBD2. Trimming at V came to 4 bases and at J to 6 bases, leaving 8 bases not matched to a gene. Germline assignment: CDR1 SEHNR and CDR2 FQNEAQ (reference sequence). The length of the CDR3 is 17 residues. CDR3 loop: CASSSTEGLAGGNEQFF. The CDR3 nucleotides read TGTGCCAGCAGCTCGACCGAAGGACTAGCGGGAGGCAATGAGCAGTTCTTC.

CDR3 in DNA: TGTGCCAGCAGTGGGCAGCCCGGGACTAGCGGGGGGAACCAAGAGACCCAGTACTTC. This gives the protein CASSGQPGTSGGNQETQYF. The J gene is TRBJ2-5, the V gene TRBV2, with 15 nucleotides matching TRBD2. In germline, CDR1 is SNHLY, CDR2 FYNNEI. The CDR3 length is 19 residues. V dropped 4 bases and J dropped 0; count of bases not matched to a gene: 9.

DNA for the CDR3: TGTGCCAGCTCACCGTGGACAGGGCCAAATCCCCACGAGCAGTACTTC. Encoded protein: CASSPWTGPNPHEQYF. The chain links TRBV18 to TRBJ2-7; TRBD1 matches 8 bases. Germline values: CDR1 KGHSH, CDR2 LQKENI. J gave up 5 bases and V 3 bases, and 12 bases lay outside the gene matches. The CDR3 sequence is 16 residues long.

The rearrangement uses TRBV5-5 and TRBJ2-5, with 7 positions matching TRBD2. Germline CDR1 and CDR2: SGHKS and YYEKEE (reference sequence). The V gene end was trimmed by 2 bases and the J gene end by 5 bases; junction bases not matched to a gene: 9. The CDR3 sequence is 15 residues long. CDR3 DNA: TGTGCCAGCAGCTTTTGGGGGAGGGCCCCCGAGACCCAGTACTTC. This encodes CASSFWGRAPETQYF.

This rearrangement joins TRBV30 to TRBJ2-1, with 8 bases matching TRBD2. This CDR3 spans 16 amino acids. Germline-derived CDR1 and CDR2 are GTSNPN and SVGIG (reference sequence). The trim removed 5 bases at V and 3 bases at J, leaving 12 bases unmatched. CDR3 in DNA: TGTGCCTGGGGCGCCCGGGGGGGGCGGCACTACAATGAGCAGTTCTTC. Residues: CAWGARGGRHYNEQFF.